This is a list of T cell receptor beta chains from one sample in a study of neoadjuvant anti-PD-1 for oral cavity cancer. Profiling relied on immunoSEQ multiplex PCR, and the TCRdb table lists in-frame clones only, not all of them. Of 14,000 or so clones listed, 65% are singletons. Source: PBMCs, taken before nivolumab (anti-PD-1) treatment. The receptors stem from a person between 35 and 79 years old with oral cavity squamous cell carcinoma. Each CDR3 is given with its conserved first and last residue.

v_call cdr3_aa
TRBV5-1 CASSLSRTGVTGELFF
TRBV6-1 CASSESEGMGPTYTDTQYF
TRBV11-2 CASSSLKGADGYTF
TRBV29-1 CSVRQGRSYEQYF
TRBV9 CASSVGPDYSGNTIYF
TRBV5-1 CASSAETGVYEQYF
TRBV4-1 CASMVSTGGRAFF
TRBV2 CASSLRDRRNQPQHF
TRBV11-2 CASPPVGFF
TRBV29-1 CSRGGSYNSPLHF
TRBV5-6 CASSARPGEKLFF
TRBV4-2 CASSQEVSTSGGKNIQYF
TRBV4-1 CASSPRQGLGRETQYF
TRBV7-6 CASSRGQGGTDTQYF
TRBV6-1 CASTRDRTYEQYF
TRBV30 CAWSKGQPNTEAFF
TRBV25-1 CASSVQLTGVTEAFF
TRBV7-9 CASSLAPRSYEQYF
TRBV27 CASSFQLSGELFF
TRBV5-1 CASTTQGGSTEAFF
TRBV7-6 CASSPGTANQPQHF
TRBV25-1 CASSESGMNRPQHF
TRBV6-6 CASSYSAQSNEKLFF
TRBV30 CAWVPGLAPTDTQYF
TRBV6-1 CASSGESGTQETQYF
TRBV5-6 CASSFRDHSYTQYF
TRBV19 CASSRDGGSYEQYF
TRBV2 CASSGLLGVGETQYF
TRBV7-2 CASSLIEGPSYGYTF
TRBV7-9 CASSFGQGSEKLFF
TRBV7-9 CASSLDWSLGDEQYF
TRBV2 CASSESGKGDEQFF
TRBV5-1 CASSLEFGAAEQYF
TRBV11-2 CASSLDRMGGTSGGQFF
TRBV2 CASDRDRTGSAQHF
TRBV11-2 CASSLFRGAPYEQYF
TRBV7-3 CASSFLGAGGTGELFF